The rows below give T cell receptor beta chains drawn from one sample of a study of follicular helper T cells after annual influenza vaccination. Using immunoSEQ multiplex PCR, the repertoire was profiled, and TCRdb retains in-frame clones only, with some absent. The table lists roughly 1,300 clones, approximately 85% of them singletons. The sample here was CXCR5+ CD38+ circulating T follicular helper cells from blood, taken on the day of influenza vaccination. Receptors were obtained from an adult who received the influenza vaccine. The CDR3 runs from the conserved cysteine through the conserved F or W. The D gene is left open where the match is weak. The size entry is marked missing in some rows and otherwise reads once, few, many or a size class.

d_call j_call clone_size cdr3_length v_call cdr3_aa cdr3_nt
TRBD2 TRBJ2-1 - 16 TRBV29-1 CSVQYGLAGGRDEQFF TGCAGCGTTCAGTACGGACTAGCGGGGGGGCGGGATGAGCAGTTCTTC
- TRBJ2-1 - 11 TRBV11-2 CASQGLNEQFF TGTGCCAGCCAAGGCCTCAATGAGCAGTTCTTC
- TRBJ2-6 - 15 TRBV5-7 CASSLKFSGANVLTF TGTGCCAGCAGCTTGAAATTCTCTGGGGCCAACGTCCTGACTTTC
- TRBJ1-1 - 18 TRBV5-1 CASSRTPGGDHLGTEAFF TGCGCCAGCAGCCGTACCCCAGGAGGGGATCATTTGGGCACTGAAGCTTTCTTT
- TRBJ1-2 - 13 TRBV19 CASSPDGLYGYTF TGTGCCAGTAGCCCGGACGGTCTTTATGGCTACACCTTC
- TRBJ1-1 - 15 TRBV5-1 CASSLFGSMNTEAFF TGCGCCAGCAGCTTGTTTGGCTCAATGAACACTGAAGCTTTCTTT
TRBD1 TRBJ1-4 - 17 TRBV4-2 CASSLDPGGVLGEKLFF TGTGCCAGCAGCCTAGATCCAGGGGGCGTCTTGGGTGAAAAACTGTTTTTT
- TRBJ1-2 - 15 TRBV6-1 CASSEKGQFGYGYTF TGTGCCAGCAGTGAAAAAGGACAGTTCGGCTATGGCTACACCTTC
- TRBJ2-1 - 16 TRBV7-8 CASSPLVGGSYNEQFF TGTGCCAGCAGCCCCCTAGTGGGTGGGTCCTACAATGAGCAGTTCTTC
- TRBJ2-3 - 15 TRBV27 CASSLKARGTDTQYF TGTGCCAGCAGTTTAAAGGCTAGAGGCACAGATACGCAGTATTTT
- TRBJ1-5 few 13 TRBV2 CASTQNSNQPQHF TGTGCCAGCACCCAGAATAGCAATCAGCCCCAGCATTTT
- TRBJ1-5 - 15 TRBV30 CAWSVRGDSNQPQHF TGTGCCTGGAGTGTACGGGGGGATAGCAATCAGCCCCAGCATTTT
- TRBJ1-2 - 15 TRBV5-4 CASSLVGGGSYGYTF TGTGCCAGCAGCTTGGTCGGGGGCGGTAGCTATGGCTACACCTTC
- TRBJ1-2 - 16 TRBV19 CASSITSSRNNYGYTF TGTGCCAGTAGTATAACGTCATCCCGCAATAACTATGGCTACACCTTC
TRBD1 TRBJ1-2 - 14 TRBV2 CASRGQGTSYGYTF TGTGCCAGCAGAGGACAGGGTACCTCCTATGGCTACACCTTC
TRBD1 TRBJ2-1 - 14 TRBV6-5 CASSKRGPYNEQFF TGTGCCAGCAGTAAAAGGGGGCCCTACAATGAGCAGTTCTTC
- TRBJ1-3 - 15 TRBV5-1 CASSQDGVTGNTIYF TGCGCCAGCAGCCAGGACGGGGTAACTGGAAACACCATATATTTT
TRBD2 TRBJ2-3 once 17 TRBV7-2 CASSLRASGSSTDTQYF TGTGCCAGCAGCTTGAGGGCTAGCGGGTCTAGCACAGATACGCAGTATTTT
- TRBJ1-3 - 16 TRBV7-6 CASSSLSYDSGNTIYF TGTGCCAGCAGCTCGCTCTCGTACGACTCTGGAAACACCATATATTTT
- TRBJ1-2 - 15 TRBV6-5 CASSPGEGSDYGYTF TGTGCCAGCAGCCCCGGGGAGGGGAGTGACTATGGCTACACCTTC
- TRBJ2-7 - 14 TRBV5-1 CASSLGRGSYEQYF TGCGCCAGCAGCTTGGGTCGGGGGTCCTACGAGCAGTACTTC
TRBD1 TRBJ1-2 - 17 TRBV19 CASSIDFTGGQHYGYTF TGTGCCAGTAGTATAGATTTTACCGGGGGACAGCACTATGGCTACACCTTC
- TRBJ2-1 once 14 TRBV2 CASSVEDSYNEQFF TGTGCCAGCAGTGTTGAAGACTCCTACAATGAGCAGTTCTTC
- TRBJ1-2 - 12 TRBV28 CASSLRTYGYTF TGTGCCAGCAGCCTAAGGACTTATGGCTACACCTTC
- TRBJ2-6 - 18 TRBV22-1 CPGSVPRSEQSRANVLTF TGTCCTGGGAGCGTCCCACGAAGCGAACAAAGTCGGGCCAACGTCCTGACTTTC
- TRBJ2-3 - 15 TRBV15 CATSRGDVSTDTQYF TGTGCCACCAGCAGGGGTGACGTCAGCACAGATACGCAGTATTTT
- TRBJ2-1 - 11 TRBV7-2 CASSLDNEQFF TGTGCCAGCAGCCTGGACAATGAGCAGTTCTTC
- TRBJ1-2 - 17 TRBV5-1 CASSLSIFSRSASGYTF TGCGCCAGCAGCCTCTCTATATTTTCTCGGTCAGCCAGTGGCTACACCTTC
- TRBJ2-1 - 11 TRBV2 CASGHYNEQFF TGTGCCAGCGGACATTACAATGAGCAGTTCTTC
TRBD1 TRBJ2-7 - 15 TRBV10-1 CASSESRQGIVEQYF TGCGCCAGCAGTGAGTCCCGACAGGGAATTGTCGAGCAGTACTTC
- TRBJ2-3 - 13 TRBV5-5 CASSRQSTDTQYF TGTGCCAGCAGCCGTCAGAGCACAGATACGCAGTATTTT
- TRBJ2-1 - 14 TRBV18 CASALPSLYNEQFF TGTGCCAGCGCCCTACCTAGCCTATACAATGAGCAGTTCTTC
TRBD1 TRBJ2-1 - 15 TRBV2 CASRKDRGMGNEQFF TGTGCCAGCAGGAAGGACAGGGGGATGGGGAATGAGCAGTTCTTC
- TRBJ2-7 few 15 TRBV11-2 CASSLVPESSYEQYF TGTGCCAGCAGCTTAGTTCCGGAAAGCTCCTACGAGCAGTACTTC
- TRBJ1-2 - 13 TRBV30 CAWRGGGEYGYTF TGTGCCTGGAGGGGGGGTGGGGAGTACGGCTACACCTTC
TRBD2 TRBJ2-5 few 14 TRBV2 CASTGLAAEGTQYF TGTGCCAGCACGGGACTAGCGGCCGAAGGGACCCAGTACTTC
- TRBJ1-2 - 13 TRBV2 CASSESGGAGYTF TGTGCCAGCAGTGAATCGGGGGGGGCTGGCTACACCTTC
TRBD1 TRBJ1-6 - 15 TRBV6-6 CASSYAGTGPSPLHF TGTGCCAGCAGTTACGCCGGGACAGGTCCTTCACCCCTCCACTTT
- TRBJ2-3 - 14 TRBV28 CASSSPGLTDTQYF TGTGCCAGCAGCTCCCCGGGACTTACAGATACGCAGTATTTT
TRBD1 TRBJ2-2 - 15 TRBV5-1 CASRGTGGETGELFF TGCGCCAGCAGAGGGACAGGGGGCGAAACCGGGGAGCTGTTTTTT
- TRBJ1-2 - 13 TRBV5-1 CASSPGPGLGYTF TGCGCCAGCAGCCCAGGGCCTGGTTTGGGCTACACCTTC
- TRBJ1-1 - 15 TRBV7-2 CASSSDGTSYTEAFF TGTGCCAGCAGCTCAGATGGGACATCCTACACTGAAGCTTTCTTT
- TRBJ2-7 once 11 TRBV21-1 CAEHQVRRVTF TGTGCCGAGCACCAAGTAAGGAGGGTTACCTTC
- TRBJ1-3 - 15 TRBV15 CATSRDLGTGNTIYF TGTGCCACCAGCAGAGATCTCGGGACTGGAAACACCATATATTTT
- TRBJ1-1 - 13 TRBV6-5 CASSYTGRTEAFF TGTGCCAGCAGTTACACAGGAAGGACTGAAGCTTTCTTT
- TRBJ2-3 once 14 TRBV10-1 CASSAGGITDTQYF TGCGCCAGCAGCGCCGGGGGAATCACAGATACGCAGTATTTT
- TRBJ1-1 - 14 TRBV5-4 CASSLIWGDTEAFF TGTGCCAGCAGCTTGATCTGGGGGGACACTGAAGCTTTCTTT
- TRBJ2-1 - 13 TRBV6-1 CASIWGDYNEQFF TGTGCCAGCATTTGGGGGGACTACAATGAGCAGTTCTTC
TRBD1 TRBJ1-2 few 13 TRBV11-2 CASSLDRGRGYTF TGTGCCAGCAGCTTAGATAGGGGGCGTGGCTACACCTTC
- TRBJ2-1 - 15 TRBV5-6 CASTPRPDKNNEQFF TGTGCCAGCACCCCACGACCGGACAAGAACAATGAGCAGTTCTTC
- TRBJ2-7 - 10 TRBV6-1 CASGQYEQYF TGTGCCAGCGGGCAATACGAGCAGTACTTC
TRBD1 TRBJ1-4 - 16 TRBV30 CAWSPLGDRGEEKLFF TGTGCCTGGAGTCCCCTAGGGGACAGGGGTGAAGAAAAACTGTTTTTT
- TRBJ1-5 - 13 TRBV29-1 CSVVESSNQPQHF TGCAGCGTTGTTGAATCTAGCAATCAGCCCCAGCATTTT
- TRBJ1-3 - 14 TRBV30 CAWISVDIRNTIYF TGTGCCTGGATTTCCGTCGACATCCGAAACACCATATATTTT
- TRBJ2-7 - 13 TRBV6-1 CASSELGASEQYF TGTGCCAGCAGTGAATTAGGGGCGAGCGAGCAGTACTTC
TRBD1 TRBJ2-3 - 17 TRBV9 CASSALRDRHSTDTQYF TGTGCCAGCAGCGCGCTTCGGGACAGGCATAGCACAGATACGCAGTATTTT
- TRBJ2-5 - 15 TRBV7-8 CASSPYSGSQETQYF TGTGCCAGCAGCCCCTATTCGGGGTCCCAAGAGACCCAGTACTTC